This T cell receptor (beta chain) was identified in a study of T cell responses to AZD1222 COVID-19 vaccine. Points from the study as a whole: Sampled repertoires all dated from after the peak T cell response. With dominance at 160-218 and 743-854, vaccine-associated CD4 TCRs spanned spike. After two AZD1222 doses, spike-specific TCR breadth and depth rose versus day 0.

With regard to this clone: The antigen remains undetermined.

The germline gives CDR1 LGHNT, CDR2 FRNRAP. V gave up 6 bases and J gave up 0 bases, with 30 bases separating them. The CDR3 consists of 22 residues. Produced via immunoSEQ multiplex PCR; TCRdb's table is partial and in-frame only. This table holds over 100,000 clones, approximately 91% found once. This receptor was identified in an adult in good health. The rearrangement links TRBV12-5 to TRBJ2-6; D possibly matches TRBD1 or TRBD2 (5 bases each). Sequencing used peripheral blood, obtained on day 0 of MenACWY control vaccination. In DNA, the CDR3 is TGTGCTAGTGGCCGGAATCCTCATCTTAGGACACTGGGGGACTCTGGGGCCAACGTCCTGACTTTC. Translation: CASGRNPHLRTLGDSGANVLTF.